This TCR beta chain originates from a study of T-cell reconstitution after alpha-beta-depleted transplantation in children. Study-level findings and limits: Once a year had passed after transplant, T-cell counts and diversity came mostly from newly produced T cells.

This clonotype was seen many times. Its antigen is unidentified. Germline assignment: CDR1 SGHTA and CDR2 FQGNSA. Germline trimming cut 4 bases from V and 0 bases from J; bases unmatched to any gene: 6. The CDR3 spans 15 residues. The TCRbeta library incorporated unique molecular identifiers. TCRdb reanalysed the PCR reads using MiXCR and keeps one entry per CDR3 protein. The sample lists around 100,000 distinct CDR3 sequences; roughly 7.1% were seen once. This specimen was PBMCs, taken before TCRalphabeta/CD19-depleted stem cell transplant. The chain recombines TRBV7-2 with TRBJ2-7; 7 bases are shared with TRBD1. The sequence was collected from a boy between 2 and 10 years old with acute lymphoblastic leukemia, due to receive a stem cell transplant. CDR3 nucleotide sequence: TGTGCCAGCAGCTCCCGGACAGGCTTCTCCTACGAGCAGTACTTC. This translates into CASSSRTGFSYEQYF.